This T cell receptor beta chain was captured in a study of cytomegalovirus exposure and HLA in healthy donors. Assay: immunoSEQ multiplex PCR; the TCRdb copy retains only in-frame clones and omits some. In the table there are more than 140,000 clones, approximately 91% of which are singletons. Germline lookup yields CDR1 SGDLS and CDR2 YYNGEE. The CDR3 runs to 15 residues. Trimming stripped 0 bases from V and 5 bases from J, with 12 bases between. Study-level points and caveats: CMV antigen specificity was confirmed in vitro for a few CMV-associated chains. Most TCR sequences were uncommon, yet certain public TCRs appeared in many donors. The tendency of first-cohort TCR clusters to co-occur in the roughly 130 validation repertoires emerged from a later analysis.

Remarks on this clone: Its antigen is currently unknown.

Sequenced input: PBMCs. This sequence joins TRBV9 and TRBJ1-5; TRBD1 might be the D (5 bases). This sequence was found in a woman aged 18-29 years in good health and CMV-seropositive. This CDR3 reads CASSVGQGRDQPQHF. The CDR3 nucleotides read TGTGCCAGCAGCGTAGGTCAGGGAAGGGATCAGCCCCAGCATTTT.